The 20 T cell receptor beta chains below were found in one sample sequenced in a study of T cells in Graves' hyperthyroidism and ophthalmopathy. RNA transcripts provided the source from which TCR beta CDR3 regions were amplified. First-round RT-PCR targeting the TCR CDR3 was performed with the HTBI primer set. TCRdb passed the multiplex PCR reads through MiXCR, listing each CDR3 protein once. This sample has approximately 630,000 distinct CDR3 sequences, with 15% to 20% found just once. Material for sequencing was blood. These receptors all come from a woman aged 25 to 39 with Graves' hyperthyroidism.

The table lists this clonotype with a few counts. The CDR3 is CSARGGRTLNTEAFF. The CDR3, as DNA: TGCAGTGCTAGAGGTGGCAGGACATTGAACACTGAAGCTTTCTTT. This chain joins TRBV20-1 and TRBJ1-1; maybe TRBD1 (5 bases). This CDR3 region has 15 residues. Germline V CDR1 and CDR2: DFQATT, SNEGSKA (reference sequence). V dropped 1 base and J dropped 0 bases, with 12 bases sitting between them.

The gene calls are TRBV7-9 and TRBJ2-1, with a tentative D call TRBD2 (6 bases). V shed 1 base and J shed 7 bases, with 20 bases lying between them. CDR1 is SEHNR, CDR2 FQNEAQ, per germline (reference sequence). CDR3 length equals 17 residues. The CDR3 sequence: CASSLVGSGLDVNEQFF. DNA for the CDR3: TGTGCCAGCAGCTTAGTAGGATCGGGACTGGACGTTAATGAGCAGTTCTTC.

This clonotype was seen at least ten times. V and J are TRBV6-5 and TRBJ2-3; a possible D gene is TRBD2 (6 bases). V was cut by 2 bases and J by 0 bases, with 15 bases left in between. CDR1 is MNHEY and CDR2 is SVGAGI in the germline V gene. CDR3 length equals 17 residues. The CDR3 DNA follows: TGTGCCAGCAGTTACCGGCTGAGTAGCGGAAGCACAGATACGCAGTATTTT. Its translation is CASSYRLSSGSTDTQYF.

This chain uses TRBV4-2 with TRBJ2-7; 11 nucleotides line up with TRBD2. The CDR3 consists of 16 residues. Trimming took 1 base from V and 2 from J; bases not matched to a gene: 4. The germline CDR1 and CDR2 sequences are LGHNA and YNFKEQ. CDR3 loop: CASSQVAGGSTYEQYF. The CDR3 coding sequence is TGTGCCAGCAGCCAAGTAGCGGGAGGGTCTACCTACGAGCAGTACTTC.

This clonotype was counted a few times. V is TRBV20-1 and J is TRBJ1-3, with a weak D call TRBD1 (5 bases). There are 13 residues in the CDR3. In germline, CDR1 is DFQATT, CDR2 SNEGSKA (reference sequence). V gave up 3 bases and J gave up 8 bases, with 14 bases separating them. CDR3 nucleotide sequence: TGCAGTGCTAGGGACAATCGGGCGTACACCATATATTTT. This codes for CSARDNRAYTIYF.

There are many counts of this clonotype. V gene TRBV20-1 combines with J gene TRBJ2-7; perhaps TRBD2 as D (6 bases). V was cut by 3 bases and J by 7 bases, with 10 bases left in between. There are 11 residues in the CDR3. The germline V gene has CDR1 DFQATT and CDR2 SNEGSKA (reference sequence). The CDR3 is CSASNGGEQYF. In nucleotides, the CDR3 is TGCAGTGCTAGTAATGGGGGGGAGCAGTACTTC.

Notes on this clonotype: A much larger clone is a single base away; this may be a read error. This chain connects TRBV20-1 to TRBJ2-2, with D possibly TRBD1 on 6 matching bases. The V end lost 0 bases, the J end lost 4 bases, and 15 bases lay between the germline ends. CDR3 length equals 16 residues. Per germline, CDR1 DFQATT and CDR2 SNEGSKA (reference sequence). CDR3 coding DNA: TGCAGTGCTAGAGATTACAGGGTTGGATTCACCGGGGAGCTGTTTTTT. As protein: CSARDYRVGFTGELFF.

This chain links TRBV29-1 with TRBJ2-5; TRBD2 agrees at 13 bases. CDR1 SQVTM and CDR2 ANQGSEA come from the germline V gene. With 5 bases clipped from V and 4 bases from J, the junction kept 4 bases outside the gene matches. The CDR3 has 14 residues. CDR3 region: CSVRTSGRVETQYF. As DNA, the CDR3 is TGCAGCGTTCGGACTAGCGGGAGAGTAGAGACCCAGTACTTC.

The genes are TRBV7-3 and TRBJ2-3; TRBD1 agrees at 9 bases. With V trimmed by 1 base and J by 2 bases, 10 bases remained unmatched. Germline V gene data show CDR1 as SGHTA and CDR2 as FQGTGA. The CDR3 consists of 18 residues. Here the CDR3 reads CASSLRGGTGYFTDTQYF. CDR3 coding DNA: TGTGCCAGCAGCTTAAGGGGGGGGACAGGGTATTTCACAGATACGCAGTATTTT.

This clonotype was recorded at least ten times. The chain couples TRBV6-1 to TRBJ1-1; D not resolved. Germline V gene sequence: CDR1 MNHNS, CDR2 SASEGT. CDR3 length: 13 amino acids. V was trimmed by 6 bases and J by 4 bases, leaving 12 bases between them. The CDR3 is CASSFQPTTEAFF. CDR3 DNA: TGTGCCAGCAGCTTCCAGCCCACCACTGAAGCTTTCTTT.

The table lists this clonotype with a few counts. The CDR3: CASSLWGDGSGRYNEQFF. In nucleotides, the CDR3 is TGTGCCAGCAGTTTATGGGGTGATGGGAGCGGGAGGTACAATGAGCAGTTCTTC. V is TRBV28 and J is TRBJ2-1; 9 nucleotides line up with TRBD2. V trimming: 0 bases; J trimming: 4 bases; junction bases outside the gene matches: 10. The CDR3 is made up of 18 amino acids. The V gene's germline CDR1 is MDHEN and CDR2 SYDVKM.

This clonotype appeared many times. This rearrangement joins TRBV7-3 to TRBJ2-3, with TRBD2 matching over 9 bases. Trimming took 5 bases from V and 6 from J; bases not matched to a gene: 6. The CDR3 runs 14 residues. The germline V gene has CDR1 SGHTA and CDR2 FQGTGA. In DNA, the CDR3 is TGTGCCAGCAGCCAAATAGGACTAGCGGATACGCAGTATTTT. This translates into CASSQIGLADTQYF.

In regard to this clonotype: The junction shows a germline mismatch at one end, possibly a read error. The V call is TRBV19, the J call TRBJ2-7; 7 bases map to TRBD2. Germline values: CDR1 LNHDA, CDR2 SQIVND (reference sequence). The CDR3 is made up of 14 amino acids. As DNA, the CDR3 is TGTGCCAGTAGTCGTACTAGCGACTCCTACGAGCGGTACTTC. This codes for CASSRTSDSYERYF.

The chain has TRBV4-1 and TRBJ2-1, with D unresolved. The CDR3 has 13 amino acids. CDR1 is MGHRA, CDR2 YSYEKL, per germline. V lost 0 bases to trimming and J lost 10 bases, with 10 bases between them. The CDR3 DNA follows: TGCGCCAGCAGCCAAGATCAAGGCTACGAGCAGTTCTTC. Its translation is CASSQDQGYEQFF.

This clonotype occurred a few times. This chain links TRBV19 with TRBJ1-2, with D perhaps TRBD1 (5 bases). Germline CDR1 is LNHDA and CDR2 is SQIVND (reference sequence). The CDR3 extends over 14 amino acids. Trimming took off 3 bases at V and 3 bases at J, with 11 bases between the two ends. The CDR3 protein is CASSMGGLYYGYTF. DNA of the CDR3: TGTGCCAGTAGTATGGGGGGACTATACTATGGCTACACCTTC. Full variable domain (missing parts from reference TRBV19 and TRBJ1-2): DGGITQSPKYLFRKEGQNVTLSCEQNLNHDAMYWYRQDPGQGLRLIYYSQIVNDFQKGDIAEGYSVSREKKESFPLTVTSAQKNPTAFYLCASSMGGLYYGYTFGSGTRLTVV.

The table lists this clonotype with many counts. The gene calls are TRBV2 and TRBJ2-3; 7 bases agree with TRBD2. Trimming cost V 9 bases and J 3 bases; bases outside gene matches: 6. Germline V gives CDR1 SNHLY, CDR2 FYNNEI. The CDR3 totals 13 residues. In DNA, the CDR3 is TGTGCCAGTCAGCGGGACGCAACAGATACGCAGTATTTT. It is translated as CASQRDATDTQYF. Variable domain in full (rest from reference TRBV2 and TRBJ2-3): EPEVTQTPSHQVTQMGQEVILRCVPISNHLYFYWYRQILGQKVEFLVSFYNNEISEKSEIFDDQFSVERPDGSNFTLKIRSTKLEDSAMYFCASQRDATDTQYFGPGTRLTVL.

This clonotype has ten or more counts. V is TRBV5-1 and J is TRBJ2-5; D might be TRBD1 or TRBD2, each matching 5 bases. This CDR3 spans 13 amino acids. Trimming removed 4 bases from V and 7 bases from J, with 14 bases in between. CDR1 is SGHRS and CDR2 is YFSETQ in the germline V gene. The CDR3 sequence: CASSRRGDGTQYF. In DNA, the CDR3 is TGCGCCAGCAGCCGGCGAGGGGACGGGACCCAGTACTTC.

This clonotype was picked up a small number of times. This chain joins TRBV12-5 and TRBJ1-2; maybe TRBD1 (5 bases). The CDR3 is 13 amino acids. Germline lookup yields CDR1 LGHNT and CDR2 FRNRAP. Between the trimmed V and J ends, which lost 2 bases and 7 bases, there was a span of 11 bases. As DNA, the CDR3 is TGTGCTAGTGGTTTGCCCACAGGTTCTGGCTACACCTTC. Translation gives CASGLPTGSGYTF.

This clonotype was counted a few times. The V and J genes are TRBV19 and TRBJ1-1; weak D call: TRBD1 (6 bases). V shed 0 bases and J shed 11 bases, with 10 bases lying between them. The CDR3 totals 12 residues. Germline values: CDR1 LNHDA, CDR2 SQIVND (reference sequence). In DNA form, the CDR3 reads TGTGCCAGTAGTATAGAAGCAGGGGAGGCTTTCTTT. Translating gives CASSIEAGEAFF.

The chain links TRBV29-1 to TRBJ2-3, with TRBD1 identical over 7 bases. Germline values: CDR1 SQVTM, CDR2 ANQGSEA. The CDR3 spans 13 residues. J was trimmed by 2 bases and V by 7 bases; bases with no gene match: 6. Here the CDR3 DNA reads TGCAGCGACGCCGGGACAGACACAGATACGCAGTATTTT. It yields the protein CSDAGTDTDTQYF.